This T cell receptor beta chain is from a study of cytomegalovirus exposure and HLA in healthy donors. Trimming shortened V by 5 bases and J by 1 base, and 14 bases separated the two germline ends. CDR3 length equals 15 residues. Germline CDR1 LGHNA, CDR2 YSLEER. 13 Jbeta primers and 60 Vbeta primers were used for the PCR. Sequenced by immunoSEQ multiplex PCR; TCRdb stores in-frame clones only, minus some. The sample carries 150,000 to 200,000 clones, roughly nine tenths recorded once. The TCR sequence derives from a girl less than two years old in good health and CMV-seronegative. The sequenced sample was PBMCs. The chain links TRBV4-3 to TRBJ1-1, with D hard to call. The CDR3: CASSYLWPPNTEAFF. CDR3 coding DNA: TGCGCCAGCAGCTATTTATGGCCGCCGAACACTGAAGCTTTCTTT.